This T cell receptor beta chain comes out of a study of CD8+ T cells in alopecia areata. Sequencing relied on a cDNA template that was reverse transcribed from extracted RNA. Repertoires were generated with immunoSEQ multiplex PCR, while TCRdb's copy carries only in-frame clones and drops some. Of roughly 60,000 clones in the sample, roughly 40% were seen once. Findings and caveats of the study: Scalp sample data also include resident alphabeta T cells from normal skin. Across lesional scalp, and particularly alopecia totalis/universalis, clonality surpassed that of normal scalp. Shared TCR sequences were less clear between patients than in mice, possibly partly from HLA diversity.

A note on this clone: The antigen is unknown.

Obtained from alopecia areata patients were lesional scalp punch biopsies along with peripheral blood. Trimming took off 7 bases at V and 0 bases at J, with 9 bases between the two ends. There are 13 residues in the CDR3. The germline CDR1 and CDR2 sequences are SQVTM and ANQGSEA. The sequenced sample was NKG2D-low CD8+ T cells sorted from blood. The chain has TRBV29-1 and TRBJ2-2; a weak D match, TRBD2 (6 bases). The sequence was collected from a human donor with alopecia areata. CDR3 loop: CSGRGTNTGELFF. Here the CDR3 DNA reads TGCAGCGGCCGGGGGACGAACACCGGGGAGCTGTTTTTT.